These T cell receptor beta chains were read from a single sample in a study of blood T cell repertoires in COVID-19. Clones were read by immunoSEQ multiplex PCR, and TCRdb kept only the in-frame ones, dropping some. This table has a few hundred thousand clones, around 90% appearing once. The sequenced sample was peripheral blood. Receptors were obtained from a man younger than 35 with COVID-19, enrolled during active disease. CDR3s include the opening cysteine and the closing phenylalanine or tryptophan. Fields, in order: J gene, D gene, V gene, clone size, CDR3 protein, CDR3 DNA. The D gene is left open where the match is weak. A row's size may be missing; if present it is once, few, many or a size class.

J: TRBJ1-1; D: -; V: TRBV5-1; size: -; CDR3: CASSLGQPNTEAFF; DNA: TGCGCCAGCAGCTTGGGACAGCCGAACACTGAAGCTTTCTTT
J: TRBJ1-2; D: -; V: TRBV5-6; size: -; CDR3: CASSFDSYGYTF; DNA: TGTGCCAGCAGCTTCGACAGTTATGGCTACACCTTC
J: TRBJ2-1; D: -; V: TRBV23-1; size: -; CDR3: CASSQLPNEQFF; DNA: TGCGCCAGCAGTCAACTCCCTAATGAGCAGTTCTTC
J: TRBJ2-5; D: TRBD2; V: TRBV7-9; size: -; CDR3: CASSLFILAGDGETQYF; DNA: TGTGCCAGCAGCTTATTTATCCTAGCGGGAGATGGAGAGACCCAGTACTTC
J: TRBJ1-2; D: -; V: TRBV15; size: -; CDR3: CATSPRDTYGYTF; DNA: TGTGCCACCAGCCCCAGGGATACCTATGGCTACACCTTC
J: TRBJ1-1; D: -; V: TRBV5-1; size: -; CDR3: CASSWGTDYEAFF; DNA: TGCGCCAGCAGCTGGGGGACGGACTATGAAGCTTTCTTT
J: TRBJ2-2; D: -; V: TRBV27; size: -; CDR3: CASLPTGNTGELFF; DNA: TGTGCCAGCCTACCGACAGGGAACACCGGGGAGCTGTTTTTT
J: TRBJ2-4; D: -; V: TRBV2; size: once; CDR3: CASSESDTKGIIQYF; DNA: TGTGCCAGCAGTGAATCGGACACAAAAGGGATCATTCAGTACTTC
J: TRBJ2-1; D: TRBD2; V: TRBV12-5; size: -; CDR3: CASGSGLAGTYNEQFF; DNA: TGTGCTAGTGGTTCGGGACTAGCGGGAACCTACAATGAGCAGTTCTTC
J: TRBJ1-2; D: -; V: TRBV28; size: once; CDR3: CASSPGQLDGYTF; DNA: TGTGCCAGCAGTCCAGGACAGCTTGATGGCTACACCTTC
J: TRBJ1-5; D: TRBD1; V: TRBV19; size: -; CDR3: CASQPQGAANQPQHF; DNA: TGTGCCAGCCAGCCTCAGGGGGCAGCGAATCAGCCCCAGCATTTT
J: TRBJ1-5; D: -; V: TRBV30; size: -; CDR3: CAWSVQFNQPQHF; DNA: TGTGCCTGGAGTGTTCAGTTCAATCAGCCCCAGCATTTT
J: TRBJ1-2; D: -; V: TRBV7-9; size: -; CDR3: CASSLAGVGYTF; DNA: TGTGCCAGCAGCTTAGCAGGGGTCGGCTACACCTTC
J: TRBJ1-1; D: TRBD1; V: TRBV29-1; size: -; CDR3: CSGATGAGTEAFF; DNA: TGCAGCGGTGCGACAGGGGCGGGGACTGAAGCTTTCTTT
J: TRBJ2-7; D: -; V: TRBV5-1; size: -; CDR3: CASSLSGSTYEQYF; DNA: TGCGCCAGCAGCTTATCGGGTTCCACCTACGAGCAGTACTTC
J: TRBJ2-1; D: TRBD2; V: TRBV2; size: -; CDR3: CASSPPSGRDWEQFF; DNA: TGTGCCAGCAGTCCCCCTAGCGGGAGGGATTGGGAGCAGTTCTTC
J: TRBJ2-5; D: -; V: TRBV15; size: -; CDR3: CATSRQGVEAETQYF; DNA: TGTGCCACCAGCAGACAGGGCGTTGAGGCGGAGACCCAGTACTTC
J: TRBJ2-7; D: -; V: TRBV5-5; size: -; CDR3: CASSPGTNAPYEQYF; DNA: TGTGCCAGCAGCCCCGGGACAAATGCCCCCTACGAGCAGTACTTC
J: TRBJ2-5; D: -; V: TRBV27; size: -; CDR3: CASSLSGDQETQYF; DNA: TGTGCCAGCAGCTTGTCGGGAGACCAAGAGACCCAGTACTTC
J: TRBJ1-6; D: -; V: TRBV29-1; size: once; CDR3: CSVEGGQGVSSYNSPLHF; DNA: TGCAGCGTTGAGGGGGGTCAAGGGGTGAGCTCCTATAATTCACCCCTCCACTTT
J: TRBJ1-2; D: -; V: TRBV3-1/TRBV3-2; size: -; CDR3: CASSRNTGYGYTF; DNA: TGTGCCAGCAGCCGCAATACAGGATATGGCTACACCTTC
J: TRBJ1-4; D: -; V: TRBV6-5; size: -; CDR3: CASSYNAAINEKLFF; DNA: TGTGCCAGCAGTTACAACGCAGCGATTAATGAAAAACTGTTTTTT
J: TRBJ1-1; D: TRBD1; V: TRBV5-4; size: -; CDR3: CASSLIGQGGNTEAFF; DNA: TGTGCCAGCAGCTTGATCGGACAGGGGGGGAACACTGAAGCTTTCTTT
J: TRBJ2-7; D: TRBD2; V: TRBV7-2; size: -; CDR3: CASSTRTRYEQYF; DNA: TGTGCCAGCAGCACTCGGACTAGATACGAGCAGTACTTC
J: TRBJ2-7; D: -; V: TRBV10-3; size: once; CDR3: CAISDSPTYEQYF; DNA: TGTGCCATCAGCGACAGCCCGACTTACGAGCAGTACTTC
J: TRBJ1-3; D: -; V: TRBV30; size: -; CDR3: CAWSVYSGSSGNTIYF; DNA: TGTGCCTGGAGTGTTTACAGCGGGAGCTCTGGAAACACCATATATTTT
J: TRBJ2-7; D: TRBD2; V: TRBV5-1; size: -; CDR3: CASSSRAGGFSYEQYF; DNA: TGCGCCAGCAGCTCCCGAGCGGGGGGTTTCTCCTACGAGCAGTACTTC
J: TRBJ2-2; D: -; V: TRBV29-1; size: once; CDR3: CSVEDHGRNTGELFF; DNA: TGCAGCGTTGAAGATCACGGGAGAAACACCGGGGAGCTGTTTTTT
J: TRBJ2-2; D: -; V: TRBV5-4; size: -; CDR3: CASSLRAGDTGELFF; DNA: TGTGCCAGCAGCTTGAGGGCAGGGGACACCGGGGAGCTGTTTTTT